These 13 T cell receptor beta chains share one sample of origin, sequenced in a study of shared clonotypes between healthy human individuals. Naive CD8 cells were CD45RO-negative, positively selected for CCR7, excluding terminally differentiated effector memory CD45RA+ cells. Sequencing was performed with immunoSEQ multiplex PCR; in TCRdb, only in-frame clones are kept and a portion is missing. Of 760,000 or so clones listed, about 96% are singletons. Sequencing input: naive CD8+ T cells sorted from blood. These receptors were taken from a man aged 25-40 years in good health.

The chain links TRBV27 to TRBJ2-2, with no clear D. The V end lost 0 bases, the J end lost 7 bases, and 9 bases lay between the germline ends. CDR3 length equals 14 residues. CDR1 MNHEY and CDR2 SMNVEV come from the germline V gene (reference sequence). This CDR3 is CASSLSLSSGELFF. The CDR3 bases are TGTGCCAGCAGTTTATCGTTGAGCAGCGGGGAGCTGTTTTTT.

The gene calls are TRBV6-5 and TRBJ2-1, with a weak D call TRBD1 (6 bases). The germline V gene encodes CDR1 MNHEY and CDR2 SVGAGI. V lost 6 bases and J 6 bases, leaving 9 bases between the germline ends. The CDR3 is made up of 12 amino acids. CDR3 sequence (DNA): TGTGCCAGCAGCATCAGGGGCAATGAGCAGTTCTTC. Translating gives CASSIRGNEQFF.

J is TRBJ1-1 and V is TRBV6-6; D possibly corresponds to TRBD1 (5 bases). The V end lost 2 bases, the J end lost 11 bases, and 12 bases lay between the germline ends. This CDR3 spans 12 amino acids. Germline lookup yields CDR1 MNHNY and CDR2 SVGAGI (reference sequence). CDR3: CASSYEGLGAFF. In nucleotides, the CDR3 is TGTGCCAGCAGTTACGAGGGGTTGGGGGCTTTCTTT.

The V gene is TRBV11-2, the J gene TRBJ2-5; 10 bases align to TRBD2. CDR3 length equals 16 residues. V gave up 3 bases and J gave up 5 bases; unmatched junction bases: 9. Germline CDR1 is SGHAT and CDR2 is FQNNGV. The CDR3 loop is CASSLGASGRRETQYF. The CDR3 nucleotides read TGTGCCAGCAGCTTGGGGGCTAGCGGGAGAAGGGAGACCCAGTACTTC.

This clone was counted once. The gene calls are TRBV7-9 and TRBJ2-7; 7 positions match TRBD1. Germline CDR1 is SEHNR and CDR2 is FQNEAQ (reference sequence). There are 16 residues in the CDR3. The J segment lost 1 base and the V segment lost 5 bases, leaving 11 bases of the junction unmatched. In DNA, the CDR3 is TGTGCCAGCAGCAAAACCGACAGGGTCGATTCCTACGAGCAGTACTTC. It is translated as CASSKTDRVDSYEQYF.

This clone was detected once. The rearrangement joins TRBV27 to TRBJ1-4; D is unresolved. Germline lookup yields CDR1 MNHEY and CDR2 SMNVEV (reference sequence). V lost 6 bases, J lost 6 bases, and 14 bases lay in between. The CDR3 totals 14 residues. The CDR3 is CASSHLNDYEKLFF. The CDR3 DNA is TGTGCCAGCAGCCACTTGAATGATTATGAAAAACTGTTTTTT.

The V and J genes are TRBV28 and TRBJ2-5; tentative D call: TRBD2 (6 bases). Germline assignment: CDR1 MDHEN and CDR2 SYDVKM. V was trimmed by 6 bases and J by 2 bases, leaving 16 bases between them. The length of the CDR3 is 15 residues. Here the CDR3 reads CASSFATEGQETQYF. The CDR3, as DNA: TGTGCCAGCAGCTTTGCTACGGAGGGTCAAGAGACCCAGTACTTC.

V and J are TRBV27 and TRBJ2-6; 9 nucleotides line up with TRBD1. The ends lost 5 bases at V and 0 bases at J; junction bases unmatched: 8. Germline values: CDR1 MNHEY, CDR2 SMNVEV (reference sequence). The CDR3 length is 18 residues. CDR3 in amino acids: CASSPRDRAISGANVLTF. The DNA of the CDR3 is TGTGCCAGCAGTCCCCGGGACAGGGCGATCTCTGGGGCCAACGTCCTGACTTTC.

CDR3 sequence: CASIGLAGNEQFF. CDR3 sequence (DNA): TGTGCCAGCATAGGACTAGCGGGTAATGAGCAGTTCTTC. This chain uses TRBV6-1 with TRBJ2-1; TRBD2 agrees at 11 bases. This CDR3 comprises 13 residues. The V and J ends lost 7 bases and 7 bases, in that order; junction bases with no gene match: 3. Germline CDR1 reads MNHNS; CDR2 reads SASEGT.

This clone occurred a few times. This same CDR3 is encoded by further DNA sequences in the sample. The genes are TRBV27 and TRBJ2-7; D unclear. The V gene lost 4 bases and the J gene lost 2 bases, with 3 bases spanning the gap. Germline lookup yields CDR1 MNHEY and CDR2 SMNVEV (reference sequence). This CDR3 has 11 residues. The CDR3 loop reads CASSSTYEQYF. The CDR3 DNA is TGTGCCAGCAGTTCAACCTACGAGCAGTACTTC.

The J gene is TRBJ1-1, the V gene TRBV9; TRBD1 might be the D (5 bases). The V gene lost 2 bases and the J gene lost 2 bases, with 19 bases spanning the gap. The CDR3 totals 17 residues. Germline assignment: CDR1 SGDLS and CDR2 YYNGEE. The CDR3 reads CASSVGLHDRPNTEAFF. The CDR3 coding sequence is TGTGCCAGCAGCGTGGGCCTTCACGACAGACCAAACACTGAAGCTTTCTTT.

The chain is built from TRBV5-6 and TRBJ2-5, with D perhaps given as TRBD1 or TRBD2 (5 bases each). The length of the CDR3 is 16 residues. The germline V gene encodes CDR1 SGHDT and CDR2 YYEEEE. V lost 4 bases to trimming and J lost 2 bases, with 18 bases between them. CDR3 in amino acids: CASSPKRTGGQETQYF. The CDR3 DNA reads TGTGCCAGCAGCCCCAAACGAACAGGCGGGCAAGAGACCCAGTACTTC.

The V gene is TRBV28, the J gene TRBJ1-4; D is uncertain. The V and J ends lost 7 bases and 13 bases respectively, with 19 bases between them. The CDR3 loop spans 13 amino acids. In germline, CDR1 is MDHEN, CDR2 SYDVKM. The CDR3 nucleotides are TGTGCCAGCATAAATCGGGGTACGGGCTTACTGTTTTTT. This gives the protein CASINRGTGLLFF.